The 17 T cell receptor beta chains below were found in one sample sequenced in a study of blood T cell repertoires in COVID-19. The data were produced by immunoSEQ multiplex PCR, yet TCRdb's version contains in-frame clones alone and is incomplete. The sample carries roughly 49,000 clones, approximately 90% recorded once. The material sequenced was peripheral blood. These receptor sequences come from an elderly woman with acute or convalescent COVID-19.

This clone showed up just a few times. CDR3 loop: CSARGTYEQYF. CDR3 bases: TGCAGTGCCAGGGGTACCTACGAGCAGTACTTC. The rearrangement joins TRBV20-1 to TRBJ2-7; D is perhaps TRBD1 (6 bases). Trimming cost V 6 bases and J 2 bases, with 8 bases left between them. Germline assignment: CDR1 DFQATT and CDR2 SNEGSKA (reference sequence). The length of the CDR3 is 11 residues.

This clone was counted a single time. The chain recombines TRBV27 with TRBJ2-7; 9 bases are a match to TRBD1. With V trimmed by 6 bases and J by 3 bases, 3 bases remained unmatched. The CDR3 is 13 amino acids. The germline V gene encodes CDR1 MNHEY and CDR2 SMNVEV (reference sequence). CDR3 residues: CASRKTGGYEQYF. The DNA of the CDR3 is TGTGCCAGCAGGAAGACAGGGGGCTACGAGCAGTACTTC.

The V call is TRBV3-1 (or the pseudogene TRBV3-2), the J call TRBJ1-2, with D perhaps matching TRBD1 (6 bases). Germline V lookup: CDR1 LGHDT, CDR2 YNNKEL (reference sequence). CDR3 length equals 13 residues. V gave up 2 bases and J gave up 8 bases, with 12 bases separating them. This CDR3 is CASSQTPTGGYTF. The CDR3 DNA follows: TGTGCCAGCAGCCAAACCCCGACAGGAGGCTACACCTTC.

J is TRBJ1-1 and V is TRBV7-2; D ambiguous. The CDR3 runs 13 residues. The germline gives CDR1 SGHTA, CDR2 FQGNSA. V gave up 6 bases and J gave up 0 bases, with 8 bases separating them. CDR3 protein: CASRRAMNTEAFF. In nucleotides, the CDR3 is TGTGCCAGCAGGAGGGCAATGAACACTGAAGCTTTCTTT.

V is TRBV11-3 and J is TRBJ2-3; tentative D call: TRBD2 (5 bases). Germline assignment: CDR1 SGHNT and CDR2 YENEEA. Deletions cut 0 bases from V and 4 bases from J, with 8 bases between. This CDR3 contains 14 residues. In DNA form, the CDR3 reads TGTGCCAGCAGCTTAGAACTAGAGGCAGATACGCAGTATTTT. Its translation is CASSLELEADTQYF. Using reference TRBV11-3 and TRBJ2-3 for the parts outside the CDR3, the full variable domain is EAGVVQSPRYKIIEKKQPVAFWCNPISGHNTLYWYLQNLGQGPELLIRYENEEAVDDSQLPKDRFSAERLKGVDSTLKIQPAELGDSAVYLCASSLELEADTQYFGPGTRLTVL.

CDR3 DNA sequence: TGTGCCAGTAGTAAGCCCTCCGGGACAGGGGGCTTGGTATCGGCTCAGCCCCAGCATTTT. This gives the protein CASSKPSGTGGLVSAQPQHF. The chain couples TRBV19 to TRBJ1-5, with 12 bases fitting TRBD1. CDR1 is LNHDA, CDR2 SQIVND, per germline (reference sequence). V gave up 4 bases and J gave up 6 bases; unmatched junction bases: 19. This CDR3 contains 20 residues.

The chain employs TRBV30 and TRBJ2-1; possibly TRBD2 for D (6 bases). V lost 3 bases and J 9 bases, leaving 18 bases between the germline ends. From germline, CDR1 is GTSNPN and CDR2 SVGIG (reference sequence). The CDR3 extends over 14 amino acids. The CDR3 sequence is CAWRTSSRRGEQFF. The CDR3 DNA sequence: TGTGCCTGGAGGACTAGTTCCAGGCGCGGTGAGCAGTTCTTC.

The CDR3: CASKLGPAYEQYF. The DNA of the CDR3 is TGTGCCAGCAAGCTTGGGCCCGCTTACGAGCAGTACTTC. The chain recombines TRBV2 with TRBJ2-7; D gene unclear. Trimming took off 7 bases at V and 4 bases at J, with 14 bases between the two ends. The CDR3 is made up of 13 amino acids. The germline V gene encodes CDR1 SNHLY and CDR2 FYNNEI.

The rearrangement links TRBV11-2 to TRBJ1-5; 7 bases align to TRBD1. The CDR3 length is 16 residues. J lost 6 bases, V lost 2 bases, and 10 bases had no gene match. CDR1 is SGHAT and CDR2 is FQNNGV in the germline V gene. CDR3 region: CASSLRAGGISQPQHF. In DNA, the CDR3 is TGTGCCAGCAGCTTAAGGGCAGGGGGTATCAGTCAGCCCCAGCATTTT.

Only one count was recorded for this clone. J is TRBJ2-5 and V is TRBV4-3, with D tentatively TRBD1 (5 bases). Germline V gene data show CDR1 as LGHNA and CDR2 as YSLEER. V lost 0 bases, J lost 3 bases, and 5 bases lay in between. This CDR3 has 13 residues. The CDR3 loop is CASSQDREETQYF. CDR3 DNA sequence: TGCGCCAGCAGCCAAGACAGGGAAGAGACCCAGTACTTC.

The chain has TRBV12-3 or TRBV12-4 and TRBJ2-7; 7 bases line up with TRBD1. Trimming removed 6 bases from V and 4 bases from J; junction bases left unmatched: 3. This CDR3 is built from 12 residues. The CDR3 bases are TGTGCCAGCAGCCCACAGGGGTACGAGCAGTACTTC. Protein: CASSPQGYEQYF.

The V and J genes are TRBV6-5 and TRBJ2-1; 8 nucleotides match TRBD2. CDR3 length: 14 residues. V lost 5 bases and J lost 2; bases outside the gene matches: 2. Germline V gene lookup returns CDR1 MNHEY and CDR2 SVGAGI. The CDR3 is CASSQGLAYNEQFF. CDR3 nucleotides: TGTGCCAGCAGTCAGGGACTAGCCTACAATGAGCAGTTCTTC.

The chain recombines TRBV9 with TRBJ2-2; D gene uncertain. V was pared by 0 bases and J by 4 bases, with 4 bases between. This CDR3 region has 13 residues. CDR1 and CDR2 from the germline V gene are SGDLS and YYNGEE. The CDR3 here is CASSVDTTGELFF. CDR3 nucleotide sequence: TGTGCCAGCAGCGTAGACACCACCGGGGAGCTGTTTTTT. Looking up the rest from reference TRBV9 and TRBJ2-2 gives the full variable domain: DSGVTQTPKHLITATGQRVTLRCSPRSGDLSVYWYQQSLDQGLQFLIQYYNGEERAKGNILERFSAQQFPDLHSELNLSSLELGDSALYFCASSVDTTGELFFGEGSRLTVL.

The CDR3 reads CAWSPTRAGGGPTRTQYF. The DNA of the CDR3 is TGTGCCTGGAGCCCAACGCGAGCGGGAGGGGGACCCACGCGTACGCAGTATTTT. The gene calls are TRBV30 and TRBJ2-3, with 10 bases identical to TRBD2. Germline values: CDR1 GTSNPN, CDR2 SVGIG (reference sequence). V lost 3 bases and J lost 8; bases outside the gene matches: 20. The CDR3 has 18 residues.

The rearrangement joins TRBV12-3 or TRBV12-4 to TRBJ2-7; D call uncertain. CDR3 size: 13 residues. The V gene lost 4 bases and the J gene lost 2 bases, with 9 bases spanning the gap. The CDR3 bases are TGTGCCAGCAGTTCCGACTCTGCCTACGAGCAGTACTTC. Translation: CASSSDSAYEQYF.

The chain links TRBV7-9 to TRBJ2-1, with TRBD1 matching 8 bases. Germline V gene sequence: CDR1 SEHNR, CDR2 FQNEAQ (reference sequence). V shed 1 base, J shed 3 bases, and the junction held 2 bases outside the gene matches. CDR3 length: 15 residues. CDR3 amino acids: CASSLETGDYNEQFF. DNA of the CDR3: TGTGCCAGCAGCTTAGAGACAGGGGACTACAATGAGCAGTTCTTC.

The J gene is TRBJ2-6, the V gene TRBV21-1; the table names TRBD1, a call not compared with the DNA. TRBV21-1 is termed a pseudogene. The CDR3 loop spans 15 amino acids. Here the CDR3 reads CASSKRTGRTNVLTF. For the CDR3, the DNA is TGTGCCAGCAGCAAACGGACAGGGAGGACCAACGTCCTGACTTTC.